The T cell receptor (beta chain) under discussion was sequenced for a study of T cells after yellow fever vaccination. Study-wide background: With SMART-Seq v4 Ultra Low Input, the fractions containing low cell numbers were prepared. General observations from the study: One caveat is that FACS-sorted repertoires could contain abundant clonotypes contaminating from the bulk population.

This clonotype was recorded at least ten times. TCRdb itself ran the 5' RACE reads through MiXCR, one entry per CDR3 protein. The sample consists of 50,000 to 65,000 distinct CDR3 sequences, 6.6% of them appearing once. The TCR comes from a man younger than 30 who received the YFV17D yellow fever vaccine. The input for sequencing was CD8+ T cells not binding an NS4B(214-222) dextramer, sorted from PBMCs, taken approximately 40 days after the first yellow fever vaccination.

CDR3 sequence (DNA): TGTGCCAGCAGTTACGGGGACTACAATGAGCAGTTCTTC. This gives the protein CASSYGDYNEQFF. The chain links TRBV6-2 or TRBV6-3 to TRBJ2-1; D is unresolved. The CDR3 spans 13 residues. V was clipped by 2 bases and J by 3 bases, with 5 bases between them. The germline V gene has CDR1 MNHEY and CDR2 SVGEGT.